A single sample gave rise to the 18 T cell receptor beta chains below, sequenced in a study of cytotoxic CD8 clonotypes in ibrutinib-treated CLL. Clones were sequenced by immunoSEQ multiplex PCR, and TCRdb holds only the in-frame ones, with some missing. The data show roughly 110,000 clones, under 70% seen once. Here the sequenced sample was PBMCs, taken after 24 months of ibrutinib treatment. The receptors were gathered from a human donor with chronic lymphocytic leukemia.

The rearrangement uses TRBV18 and TRBJ2-7; D might be TRBD2 (7 bases). V shed 0 bases and J shed 1 base, with 13 bases lying between them. Germline V gene data show CDR1 as KGHSH and CDR2 as LQKENI. The CDR3 totals 16 residues. CDR3 sequence reads: CASSPPGGAVSYEQYF. The CDR3 DNA is TGTGCCAGCTCACCACCGGGGGGGGCAGTATCCTACGAGCAGTACTTC.

The sample holds one count of this clone. The chain is built from TRBV6-1 and TRBJ1-1; a possible D gene is TRBD1 (5 bases). Per germline, CDR1 MNHNS and CDR2 SASEGT. This CDR3 has 13 amino acids. V was pared by 5 bases and J by 3 bases, with 10 bases between. The CDR3 loop is CASSSLRDTEAFF. The CDR3 nucleotides read TGTGCCAGCAGTAGCCTCAGGGACACTGAAGCTTTCTTT.

The rearrangement joins TRBV14 to TRBJ2-7; D gene uncertain. Between the trimmed V and J ends, which lost 3 bases and 4 bases, there was a span of 7 bases. The CDR3 has 12 amino acids. Germline values: CDR1 SGHDN, CDR2 FVKESK. CDR3 protein: CASSHTAYEQYF. CDR3 in DNA: TGTGCCAGCAGCCATACAGCTTACGAGCAGTACTTC.

The genes are TRBV5-1 and TRBJ2-3, with TRBD1 identical over 9 bases. Germline-derived CDR1 and CDR2 are SGHRS and YFSETQ. The V and J ends lost 4 bases and 6 bases, in that order; junction bases with no gene match: 9. The CDR3 extends over 15 amino acids. In DNA, the CDR3 is TGCGCCAGCAGCCCTGGGACAGGGATGCTGGATACGCAGTATTTT. This encodes CASSPGTGMLDTQYF.

V gene TRBV11-3 combines with J gene TRBJ1-2, with D unresolved. This CDR3 has 15 residues. Germline-derived CDR1 and CDR2 are SGHNT and YENEEA. The germline V and J ends were trimmed by 0 bases and 4 bases, with 12 bases remaining between them. The CDR3 nucleotides are TGTGCCAGCAGCTTAGATAGGGCAGAGTCCTATGGCTACACCTTC. Translating it yields CASSLDRAESYGYTF.

V and J are TRBV27 and TRBJ1-4, with TRBD1 matching 10 bases. CDR1 MNHEY and CDR2 SMNVEV come from the germline V gene (reference sequence). The CDR3 totals 15 residues. Losses at the gene ends were 4 bases for V and 3 bases for J; bases not matched to a gene: 2. The CDR3 loop is CASSWTGGANEKLFF. The CDR3 coding sequence is TGTGCCAGCAGTTGGACAGGGGGGGCTAATGAAAAACTGTTTTTT.

This rearrangement joins TRBV5-1 to TRBJ1-1, with D possibly matching TRBD1 (5 bases). This CDR3 contains 13 residues. Trimming cost V 2 bases and J 5 bases, with 10 bases left between them. Germline lookup yields CDR1 SGHRS and CDR2 YFSETQ. The CDR3 loop reads CASSFDQGTEAFF. DNA of the CDR3: TGCGCCAGCAGCTTTGACCAGGGTACTGAAGCTTTCTTT.

The chain has TRBV2 and TRBJ2-1; 9 nucleotides align to TRBD1. The CDR3 sequence is 14 residues long. Germline assignment: CDR1 SNHLY and CDR2 FYNNEI. Losses at the gene ends were 6 bases for V and 9 bases for J; bases not matched to a gene: 9. CDR3 residues: CASSADRGGGEQFF. CDR3 in DNA: TGTGCCAGCAGCGCGGACAGGGGAGGTGGTGAGCAGTTCTTC.

The J gene is TRBJ1-2, the V gene TRBV5-1, with TRBD1 as a possible D gene (5 bases). Trimming shortened V by 0 bases and J by 3 bases, and 9 bases separated the two germline ends. The CDR3 is 14 residues long. Germline CDR1 is SGHRS and CDR2 is YFSETQ. DNA for the CDR3: TGCGCCAGCAGCTTGGGCCGGGGCCACTATGGCTACACCTTC. Its translation is CASSLGRGHYGYTF.

This sequence joins TRBV6-6 and TRBJ2-3; 7 bases agree with TRBD1. The CDR3 has 13 amino acids. The germline V gene encodes CDR1 MNHNY and CDR2 SVGAGI (reference sequence). V lost 10 bases and J lost 2; bases outside the gene matches: 6. The CDR3 here is CATNRGSTDTQYF. CDR3 bases: TGTGCCACCAACAGGGGATCCACAGATACGCAGTATTTT.

The chain combines TRBV9 with TRBJ2-7; D not resolved. V dropped 0 bases and J dropped 2 bases, with 9 bases sitting between them. Looked up from germline, CDR1 is SGDLS and CDR2 is YYNGEE. This CDR3 comprises 14 residues. CDR3 amino acids: CASSVANSPYEQYF. The CDR3 DNA reads TGTGCCAGCAGCGTAGCGAACAGTCCCTACGAGCAGTACTTC.

The genes are TRBV29-1 and TRBJ1-1; D might be TRBD1 (5 bases). This CDR3 is built from 12 residues. The V end lost 4 bases, the J end lost 3 bases, and 9 bases lay between the germline ends. The V gene's germline CDR1 is SQVTM and CDR2 ANQGSEA. CDR3 in DNA: TGCAGCGTTGGGTGGGGGTACACTGAAGCTTTCTTT. It is translated as CSVGWGYTEAFF.

J is TRBJ2-5 and V is TRBV29-1; D is possibly TRBD1 (5 bases). Per germline, CDR1 SQVTM and CDR2 ANQGSEA. There are 14 residues in the CDR3. Trimming removed 6 bases at V and 1 base at J, with 15 bases between. The CDR3, as DNA: TGCAGCGTCACCCGACAGACAGTCCAAGAGACCCAGTACTTC. Protein: CSVTRQTVQETQYF.

The genes are TRBV14 and TRBJ1-3; D remains unclear. Germline loops: CDR1 SGHDN, CDR2 FVKESK. V gave up 1 base and J gave up 7 bases, with 5 bases separating them. This CDR3 spans 12 amino acids. CDR3 coding DNA: TGTGCCAGCAGCCAAGGGCGCAACACCATATATTTT. This encodes CASSQGRNTIYF.

In this sample, this clone turned up a few times. The V gene is TRBV5-1, the J gene TRBJ2-7; weak D call: TRBD1 (6 bases). The CDR3 extends over 13 amino acids. V was trimmed by 4 bases and J by 3 bases, leaving 11 bases between them. Germline values: CDR1 SGHRS, CDR2 YFSETQ. The CDR3, as DNA: TGCGCCAGCAGCCAAGGACAGATCTACGAGCAGTACTTC. This codes for CASSQGQIYEQYF.

This chain links TRBV7-2 with TRBJ1-2; D gene ambiguous. Germline V lookup: CDR1 SGHTA, CDR2 FQGNSA. The V end was cut by 5 bases, the J end by 2 bases, with 12 bases between. The CDR3 sequence is 14 residues long. The CDR3: CASSLSYPNYGYTF. The CDR3 nucleotides are TGTGCCAGCAGCCTAAGTTACCCGAACTATGGCTACACCTTC.

This chain connects TRBV6-6 to TRBJ2-7; TRBD1 matches at 9 bases. The CDR3 has 15 amino acids. Germline assignment: CDR1 MNHNY and CDR2 SVGAGI (reference sequence). Losses at the gene ends were 4 bases for V and 1 base for J; bases not matched to a gene: 5. CDR3 coding DNA: TGTGCCAGCAGTTCCGGGACAGGGATTTCCTACGAGCAGTACTTC. The encoded protein is CASSSGTGISYEQYF.

The chain couples TRBV11-3 to TRBJ2-7; D gene uncertain. Trimming removed 3 bases at V and 7 bases at J, with 7 bases between. The CDR3 consists of 11 residues. Germline V lookup: CDR1 SGHNT, CDR2 YENEEA. The CDR3 coding sequence is TGTGCCAGCAGCTTCAGTCTAGAGCAGTACTTC. This translates into CASSFSLEQYF.